This TCR beta chain stems from a study of cytomegalovirus exposure and HLA in healthy donors. The study's findings and limits: A later look showed TCR association rates differing by HLA locus, highest for DRB1 and lowest for HLA-C. The study assumed roughly uniform donor sequencing depth for presence/absence analyses.

Each donor was healthy, and each was a bone marrow donor. The CDR3 is 11 residues long. The V and J ends lost 0 bases and 8 bases respectively, with 5 bases between them. The V gene's germline CDR1 is SGHDT and CDR2 YYEEEE. For this clone: Its antigen is undetermined. Other DNA sequences from this sample encode an identical CDR3 as well.

PCR involved 60 Vbeta and 13 Jbeta primers. Some clones are missing from TCRdb's copy, which holds only in-frame ones; the method was immunoSEQ multiplex PCR. The sample totals fewer than 100,000 clones. This clonotype originated in a man over 45 in good health and CMV-seronegative. Sequenced: PBMCs. J is TRBJ1-1 and V is TRBV5-6, with unresolved D. In DNA form, the CDR3 reads TGTGCCAGCAGCTTGGCCAGAGAAGCTTTCTTT. Translated: CASSLAREAFF.